The 13 T cell receptor beta chains below were found in one sample sequenced in a study of cytomegalovirus exposure and HLA in healthy donors. 60 Vbeta and 13 Jbeta primers were used in PCR. Generated by immunoSEQ multiplex PCR, the TCRdb table keeps only in-frame clones and is missing some. The sample lists over 90,000 clones, approximately 87% occurring once. Sequenced sample: PBMCs. The receptors shown here come from a man in his forties or fifties in good health and CMV-seronegative.

There are a few counts of this clone. The CDR3 protein is CASSFSLAEQFF. CDR3 sequence (DNA): TGTGCCAGTAGTTTCTCACTAGCGGAGCAGTTCTTC. V and J are TRBV19 and TRBJ2-1; 7 nucleotides align to TRBD2. V was pared by 5 bases and J by 10 bases, with 5 bases of the junction left unmatched. The CDR3 is 12 residues long. Germline CDR1 is LNHDA and CDR2 is SQIVND (reference sequence).

The J gene is TRBJ2-5, the V gene TRBV6-5; TRBD1 might be the D (6 bases). The CDR3 is 14 residues long. V was shortened by 10 bases and J by 5 bases, with 20 bases between the two germline ends. Per germline, CDR1 MNHEY and CDR2 SVGAGI. DNA for the CDR3: TGTGCCACCGCTGGGGGCCCCCTCGGGGAGACCCAGTACTTC. Protein sequence: CATAGGPLGETQYF.

This chain joins TRBV7-9 and TRBJ2-1, with D perhaps matching TRBD2 (6 bases). The length of the CDR3 is 14 residues. Trimming removed 8 bases from V and 6 bases from J, with 17 bases in between. Germline V gene sequence: CDR1 SEHNR, CDR2 FQNEAQ (reference sequence). The CDR3 sequence: CASPGTDVRNEQFF. The CDR3 region has the DNA TGTGCCAGCCCCGGGACTGACGTTCGCAATGAGCAGTTCTTC.

The chain is built from TRBV5-4 and TRBJ2-3; 7 bases map to TRBD2. V lost 4 bases and J lost 2; bases outside the gene matches: 4. This CDR3 spans 14 amino acids. Germline V gene lookup returns CDR1 SGHNT and CDR2 YYREEE (reference sequence). Here the CDR3 reads CASSQAGLTDTQYF. The CDR3 region has the DNA TGTGCCAGCAGCCAAGCGGGACTCACAGATACGCAGTATTTT.

This clone was recorded only once. The chain uses TRBV7-2 and TRBJ1-2, with 7 bases aligning to TRBD1. This CDR3 contains 15 residues. J lost 3 bases, V lost 1 base, and 5 bases had no gene match. CDR1 is SGHTA, CDR2 FQGNSA, per germline. Written as DNA, the CDR3 is TGTGCCAGCAGCTTAGAGTCCGGGACAGACTATGGCTACACCTTC. This codes for CASSLESGTDYGYTF.

The V gene is TRBV7-9, the J gene TRBJ1-2; a weak D match, TRBD1 (6 bases). Trimming removed 5 bases from V and 0 bases from J, with 10 bases in between. The CDR3 contains 14 residues. The germline V gene has CDR1 SEHNR and CDR2 FQNEAQ (reference sequence). This chain's CDR3 is CASSPDRSNYGYTF. CDR3 sequence (DNA): TGTGCCAGCAGCCCTGACAGGTCTAACTATGGCTACACCTTC.

The chain joins TRBV5-1 to TRBJ2-3, with 10 positions matching TRBD2. Trimming took 6 bases from V and 5 from J; bases not matched to a gene: 9. The V gene's germline CDR1 is SGHRS and CDR2 YFSETQ. This CDR3 comprises 15 residues. Here the CDR3 DNA reads TGCGCCAGCATCCTGAGCGGGGGGGCCCAAGATACGCAGTATTTT. It codes for CASILSGGAQDTQYF.

The chain uses TRBV2 and TRBJ2-7; possibly TRBD2 for D (7 bases). This CDR3 spans 12 amino acids. CDR1 and CDR2 (germline): SNHLY, FYNNEI. CDR3 region: CAGRGDTYEQYF. CDR3 DNA sequence: TGTGCGGGGAGGGGGGACACCTACGAGCAGTACTTC.

The J gene is TRBJ2-2, the V gene TRBV9; TRBD2 matches 14 bases. The ends lost 7 bases at V and 6 bases at J; junction bases unmatched: 5. The germline V gene encodes CDR1 SGDLS and CDR2 YYNGEE. The CDR3 totals 15 residues. CDR3 nucleotide sequence: TGTGCCAGCGCCCGACTAGCGGGGGGGCCCGGGGAGCTGTTTTTT. Its translation is CASARLAGGPGELFF.

The chain links TRBV5-1 to TRBJ2-5, with D perhaps matching TRBD1 (6 bases). The V gene's germline CDR1 is SGHRS and CDR2 YFSETQ. V gave up 0 bases and J gave up 1 base, with 13 bases separating them. The CDR3 runs to 16 residues. The CDR3 DNA follows: TGCGCCAGCAGCTTGGCCCCGGACAGTACCCAAGAGACCCAGTACTTC. Its translation: CASSLAPDSTQETQYF.

The chain recombines TRBV5-1 with TRBJ2-5, with a weak D call TRBD2 (7 bases). The CDR3 length is 14 residues. Germline V lookup: CDR1 SGHRS, CDR2 YFSETQ. Trimming took off 2 bases at V and 3 bases at J, with 11 bases between the two ends. DNA of the CDR3: TGCGCCAGCAGCTTCCAGGGGAGGGAAGAGACCCAGTACTTC. It translates to CASSFQGREETQYF.

V and J are TRBV9 and TRBJ1-1; no clear D gene. Trimming took off 4 bases at V and 0 bases at J, with 13 bases between the two ends. This CDR3 is built from 15 residues. Germline CDR1 SGDLS, CDR2 YYNGEE. The CDR3 is CASSPDPQVNTEAFF. DNA for the CDR3: TGTGCCAGCAGCCCAGACCCGCAGGTGAACACTGAAGCTTTCTTT.

The CDR3 DNA follows: TGTGCCAGCAGCCCACCGGGGAGGGACTCCTACGAGCAGTACTTC. Translating it yields CASSPPGRDSYEQYF. The V call is TRBV9, the J call TRBJ2-7; 7 nucleotides align to TRBD2. CDR1 and CDR2 (germline): SGDLS, YYNGEE. The CDR3 totals 15 residues. Unmatched junction bases numbered 7, after V lost 4 bases and J lost 0 bases.